This TCR beta chain is from a study of regulatory T cells in long-lasting Graves disease (dated by TCRdb to the early 2020s). With regard to the full study: Persistent Graves' disease meant more than 5 years of antithyroid drug treatment with TSH receptor autoantibodies that stayed positive. Persistent Graves' disease patients in the clinical cohort had taken antithyroid drugs for about 9.7 years on average. A total of about 33 samples underwent TCR sequencing, from about 13 patients with persistent Graves' disease and about 20 patients with newly diagnosed Graves' disease. Patients with persistent Graves' disease were compared with patients with newly diagnosed Graves' disease using TCR sequencing and RNA sequencing of peripheral blood. The study took place in China and was registered as a clinical trial.

This clonotype was picked up many times. The antigen it binds to is not known. Base qualities are not provided; no much larger clone lies one nucleotide away. General study outcomes and caveats: The authors acknowledged the small sample size as a limitation that may reduce accuracy. More public clonotypes were shared among persistent patients (roughly 2,900) than among newly diagnosed patients (roughly 1,000). Compared with newly diagnosed patients, persistent Graves' disease patients had lower TCR Shannon entropy and fewer highly expanded clones, which suggests clonal expansion. Peripheral blood alone was examined, since thyroid tissue, which constituted the primary lesion, could not be accessed. Only the TCR beta chain was sequenced and analyzed.

The protocol used for the library was multiplex PCR. TCRdb lists the instrument as Illumina HiSeq 4000. CDR3 regions were amplified by Arm-PCR with iRepertoire HTBI primers to construct TCR beta libraries. Before sequencing, the PCR products went through gel purification. On the study's bioinformatics: Gene usage analysis of CDR3 amino acid clonotypes used the 60 to 75 TRBV and 11 to 15 TRBJ segments found across samples. Filtered high-quality paired reads were merged into contigs using COPE and FqMerger. BLAST was used to align contigs to IMGT TRBV, TRBD and TRBJ reference genes, with CDR3 defined following IMGT. Highly expanded clones were defined as clonotypes with a frequency above 0.1%. Shannon entropy served as the measure of repertoire diversity, while the Gini coefficient captured V-J evenness. Public clonotypes were defined as clonotypes shared by more than one individual. Using fastp trimming at Q25 and MiXCR clonotype assembly, TCRdb reanalyzed the public sequencing data and kept in-frame beta chains. Rows with one shared CDR3 protein collapse into an entry with the most common genes and DNA. For this entry, the V and J calls and clone size follow TCRdb and not the study's own pipeline. Here the sample has about 290,000 distinct CDR3 sequences; roughly 21% occur a single time. The ten top clones hold 56% of the sample.

According to the study, the label for this sample's time point signals: persistent/refractory GD, antithyroid drugs over 5 years with positive TRAb. RNA was extracted from PBMCs in TRIzol for both TCR sequencing and RNA sequencing. The diagnosis of Graves' disease followed American Thyroid Association guidelines. The patients came from an endocrinology department in Xi'an, China. From each patient, nine milliliters of peripheral blood was collected into an EDTA anticoagulant tube. PBMCs were isolated by Ficoll Paque Plus density gradient separation without further T cell sorting. An Agilent 2100 Bioanalyzer and agarose gel were used to assess RNA quality, and a NanoDrop 2000 was used to measure RNA concentration. The clonotype comes from a female donor with Graves disease. The sample was peripheral blood mononuclear cells (PBMCs), taken when the disease was refractory, from a patient treated with antithyroid drugs.

The CDR3 loop reads CASSFLNSPLHF. The DNA is TGTGCCAGCAGTTTCCTGAATTCACCCCTCCACTTT. The chain links TRBV27 with TRBJ1-6; a confident D gene designation cannot be given. Including cysteine and phenylalanine, the CDR3 has 12 amino acids. The read is trimmed to its CDR3 DNA, 36 bases read in frame from base 1. For CDR1 and CDR2, the germline V gene (reference sequence) lists MNHEY and SMNVEV. Trimming removed 3 bases from V and 7 bases from J, leaving 4 bases between the germline ends.